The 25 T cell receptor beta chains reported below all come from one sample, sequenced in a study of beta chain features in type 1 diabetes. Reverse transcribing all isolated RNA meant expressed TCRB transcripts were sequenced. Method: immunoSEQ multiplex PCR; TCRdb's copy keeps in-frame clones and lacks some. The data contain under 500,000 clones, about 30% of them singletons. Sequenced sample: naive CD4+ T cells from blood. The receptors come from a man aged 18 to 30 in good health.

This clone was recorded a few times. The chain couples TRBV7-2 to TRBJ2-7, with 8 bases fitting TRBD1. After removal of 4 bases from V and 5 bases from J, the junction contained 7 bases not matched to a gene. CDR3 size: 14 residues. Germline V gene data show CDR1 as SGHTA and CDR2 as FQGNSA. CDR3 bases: TGTGCCAGCAGCTCCCGACAGGGGTTCGACGAGCAGTACTTC. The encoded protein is CASSSRQGFDEQYF.

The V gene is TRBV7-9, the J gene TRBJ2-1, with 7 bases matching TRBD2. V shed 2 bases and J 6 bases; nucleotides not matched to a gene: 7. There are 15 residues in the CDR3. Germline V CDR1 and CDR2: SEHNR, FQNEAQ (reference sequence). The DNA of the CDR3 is TGTGCCAGCAGCTTAATGGCGGGAGAAGGCAATGAGCAGTTCTTC. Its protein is CASSLMAGEGNEQFF.

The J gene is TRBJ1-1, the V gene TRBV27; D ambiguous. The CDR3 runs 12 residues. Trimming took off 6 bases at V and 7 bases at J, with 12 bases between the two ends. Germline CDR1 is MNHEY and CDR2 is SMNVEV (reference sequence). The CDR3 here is CASRDRSSEAFF. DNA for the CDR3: TGTGCCAGCAGAGACCGAAGTAGTGAAGCTTTCTTT.

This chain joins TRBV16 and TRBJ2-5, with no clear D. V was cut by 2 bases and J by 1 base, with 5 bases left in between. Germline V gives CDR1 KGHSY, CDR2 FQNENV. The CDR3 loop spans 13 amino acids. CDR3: CASSQTSQETQYF. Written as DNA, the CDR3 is TGTGCCAGCAGCCAAACCAGCCAAGAGACCCAGTACTTC.

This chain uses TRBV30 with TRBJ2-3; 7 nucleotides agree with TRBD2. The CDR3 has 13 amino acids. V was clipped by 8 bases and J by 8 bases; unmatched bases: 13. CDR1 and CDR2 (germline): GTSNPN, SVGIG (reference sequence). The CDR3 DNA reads TGTGCCACCCTCCGGAGGGACTACGGTACGCAGTATTTT. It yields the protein CATLRRDYGTQYF.

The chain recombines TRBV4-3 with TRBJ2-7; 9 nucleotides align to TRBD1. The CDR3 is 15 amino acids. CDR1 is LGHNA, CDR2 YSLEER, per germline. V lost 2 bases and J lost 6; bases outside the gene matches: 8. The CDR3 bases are TGCGCCAGCAGCCAATCCTGGGACAGGGTGACCGAGCAGTACTTC. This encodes CASSQSWDRVTEQYF.

The CDR3 nucleotides read TGTGCCTGGGTAAGGCGGGCGACCGGAGGCGAGCAGTACTTC. Translation gives CAWVRRATGGEQYF. The rearrangement links TRBV30 to TRBJ2-7, with TRBD2 as a possible D gene (5 bases). CDR3 length: 14 amino acids. Germline V lookup: CDR1 GTSNPN, CDR2 SVGIG (reference sequence). The germline V and J ends were trimmed by 5 bases and 6 bases, with 20 bases remaining between them.

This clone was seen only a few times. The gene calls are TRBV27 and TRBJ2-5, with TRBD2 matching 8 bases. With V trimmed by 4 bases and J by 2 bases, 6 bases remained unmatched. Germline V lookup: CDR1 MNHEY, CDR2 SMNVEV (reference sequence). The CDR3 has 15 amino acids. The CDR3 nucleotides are TGTGCCAGCAGTTCATCCCGCGGGGGGCAAGAGACCCAGTACTTC. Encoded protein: CASSSSRGGQETQYF.

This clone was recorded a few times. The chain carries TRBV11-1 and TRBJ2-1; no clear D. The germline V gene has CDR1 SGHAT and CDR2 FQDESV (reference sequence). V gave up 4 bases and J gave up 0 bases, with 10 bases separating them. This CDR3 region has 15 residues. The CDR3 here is CASSSPRSSYNEQFF. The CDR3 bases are TGTGCCAGCAGCTCCCCCCGTAGCTCCTACAATGAGCAGTTCTTC.

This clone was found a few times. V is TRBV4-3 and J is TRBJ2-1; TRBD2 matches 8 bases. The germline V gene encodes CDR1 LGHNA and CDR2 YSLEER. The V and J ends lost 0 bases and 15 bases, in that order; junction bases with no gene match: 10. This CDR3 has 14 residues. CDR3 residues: CASSQDGSGTRLFF. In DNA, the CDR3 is TGCGCCAGCAGCCAAGATGGTAGTGGGACTAGACTGTTCTTC.

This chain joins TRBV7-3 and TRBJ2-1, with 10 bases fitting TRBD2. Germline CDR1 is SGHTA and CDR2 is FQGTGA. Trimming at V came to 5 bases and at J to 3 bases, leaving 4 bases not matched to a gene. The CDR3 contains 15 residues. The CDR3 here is CASSHLAGDYNEQFF. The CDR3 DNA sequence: TGTGCCAGCAGCCATCTAGCGGGGGACTACAATGAGCAGTTCTTC.

The CDR3 here is CASGLPPGLAGKEQFF. The CDR3 region has the DNA TGTGCTAGTGGTTTGCCCCCGGGACTAGCGGGAAAAGAGCAGTTCTTC. The chain has TRBV12-5 and TRBJ2-1; 13 bases map to TRBD2. Germline assignment: CDR1 LGHNT and CDR2 FRNRAP. The CDR3 has 16 amino acids. The ends lost 2 bases at V and 10 bases at J; junction bases unmatched: 8.

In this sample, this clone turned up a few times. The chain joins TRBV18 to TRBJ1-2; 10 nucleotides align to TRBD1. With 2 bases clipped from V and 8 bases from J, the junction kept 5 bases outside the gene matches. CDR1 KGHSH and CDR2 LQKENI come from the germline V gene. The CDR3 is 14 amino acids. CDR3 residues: CASSPSTGGVGYTF. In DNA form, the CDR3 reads TGTGCCAGCTCACCATCGACAGGGGGCGTGGGCTACACCTTC.

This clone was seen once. Here the CDR3 reads CASEVLSTAFSGANVLTF. The CDR3 DNA sequence: TGTGCCAGCGAAGTCCTTTCGACTGCGTTCTCTGGGGCCAACGTCCTGACTTTC. The chain employs TRBV2 and TRBJ2-6; no clear D. This CDR3 comprises 18 residues. Deletions cut 8 bases from V and 0 bases from J, with 20 bases between. Germline CDR1 is SNHLY and CDR2 is FYNNEI.

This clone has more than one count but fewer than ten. In DNA, the CDR3 is TGTGCCAGCTCACAGACCTTCGGGGCGGGAGAAATCTACGAGCAGTACTTC. Amino acids: CASSQTFGAGEIYEQYF. This chain connects TRBV18 to TRBJ2-7; 7 positions match TRBD2. The CDR3 covers 17 residues. V was pared by 4 bases and J by 3 bases, with 15 bases of the junction left unmatched. Per the germline V gene, CDR1 is KGHSH and CDR2 is LQKENI.

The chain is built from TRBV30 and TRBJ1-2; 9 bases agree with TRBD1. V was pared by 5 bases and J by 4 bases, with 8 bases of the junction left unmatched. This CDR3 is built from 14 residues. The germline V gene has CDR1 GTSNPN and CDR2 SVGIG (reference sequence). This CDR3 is CAWRGTGTPYGYTF. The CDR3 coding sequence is TGTGCCTGGCGCGGGACAGGGACTCCCTATGGCTACACCTTC.

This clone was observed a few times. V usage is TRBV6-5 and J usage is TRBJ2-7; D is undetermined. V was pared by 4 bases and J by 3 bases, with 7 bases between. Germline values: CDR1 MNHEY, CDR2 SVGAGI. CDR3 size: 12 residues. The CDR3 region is CASSSTYYEQYF. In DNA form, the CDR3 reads TGTGCCAGCAGTTCGACCTACTACGAGCAGTACTTC.

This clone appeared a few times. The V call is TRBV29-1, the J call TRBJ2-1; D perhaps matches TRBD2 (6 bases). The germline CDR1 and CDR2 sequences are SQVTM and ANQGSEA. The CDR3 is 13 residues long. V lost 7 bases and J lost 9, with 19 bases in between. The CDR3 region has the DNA TGCAGCGCCGGGACTCCTGTTTTGTCTGAGCAGTTCTTC. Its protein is CSAGTPVLSEQFF.

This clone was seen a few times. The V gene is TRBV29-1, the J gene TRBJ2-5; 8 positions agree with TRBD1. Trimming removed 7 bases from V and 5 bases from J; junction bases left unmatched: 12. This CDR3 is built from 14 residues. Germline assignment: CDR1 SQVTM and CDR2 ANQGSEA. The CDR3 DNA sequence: TGCAGCGCCGGGACAGGACACACTGGGGAGACCCAGTACTTC. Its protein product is CSAGTGHTGETQYF.

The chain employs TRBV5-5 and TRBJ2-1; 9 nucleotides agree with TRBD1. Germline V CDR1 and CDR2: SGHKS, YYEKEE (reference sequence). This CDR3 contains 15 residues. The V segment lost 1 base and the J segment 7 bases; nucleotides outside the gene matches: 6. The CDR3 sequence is CASSLWGTGNNEQFF. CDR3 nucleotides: TGTGCCAGCAGCTTGTGGGGGACAGGGAATAATGAGCAGTTCTTC.

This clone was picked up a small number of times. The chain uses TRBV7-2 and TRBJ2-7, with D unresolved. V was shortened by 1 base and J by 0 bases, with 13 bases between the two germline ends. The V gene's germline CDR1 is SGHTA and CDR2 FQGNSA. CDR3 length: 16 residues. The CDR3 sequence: CASSLVGSVSSYEQYF. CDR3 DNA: TGTGCCAGCAGCTTAGTTGGGTCAGTGTCCTCCTACGAGCAGTACTTC. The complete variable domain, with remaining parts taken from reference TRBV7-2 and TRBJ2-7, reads GAGVSQSPSNKVTEKGKDVELRCDPISGHTALYWYRQSLGQGLEFLIYFQGNSAPDKSGLPSDRFSAERTGGSVSTLTIQRTQQEDSAVYLCASSLVGSVSSYEQYFGPGTRLTVT.

CDR3 coding DNA: TGTGCCAGCTGGGCCGGGACAGGGTCCTACGAGCAGTACTTC. It encodes CASWAGTGSYEQYF. This rearrangement joins TRBV25-1 to TRBJ2-7; 9 nucleotides match TRBD1. Trimming cost V 8 bases and J 1 base; bases outside gene matches: 6. The CDR3 consists of 14 residues. In germline, CDR1 is MGHDK, CDR2 SYGVNS.

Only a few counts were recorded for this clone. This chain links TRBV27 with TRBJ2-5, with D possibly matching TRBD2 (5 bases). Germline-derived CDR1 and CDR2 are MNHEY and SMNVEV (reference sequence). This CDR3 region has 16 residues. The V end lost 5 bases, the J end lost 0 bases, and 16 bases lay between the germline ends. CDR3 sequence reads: CASSPRTPTYQETQYF. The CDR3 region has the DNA TGTGCCAGCAGTCCAAGGACTCCGACGTACCAAGAGACCCAGTACTTC.

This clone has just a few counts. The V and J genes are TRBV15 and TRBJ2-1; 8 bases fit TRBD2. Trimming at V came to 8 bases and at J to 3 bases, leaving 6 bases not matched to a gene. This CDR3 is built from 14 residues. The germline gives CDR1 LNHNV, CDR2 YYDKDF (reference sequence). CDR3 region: CATSLTSGYNEQFF. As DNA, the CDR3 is TGTGCCACCTCACTAACTAGCGGCTACAATGAGCAGTTCTTC.

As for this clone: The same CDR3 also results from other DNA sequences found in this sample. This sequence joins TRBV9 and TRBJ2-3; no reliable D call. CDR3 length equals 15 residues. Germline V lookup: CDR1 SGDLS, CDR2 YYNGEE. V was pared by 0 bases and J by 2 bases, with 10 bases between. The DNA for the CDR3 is TGTGCCAGCAGCGTAGATGGTACCTCCACAGATACGCAGTATTTT. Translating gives CASSVDGTSTDTQYF.